This TCR beta chain was sequenced for a study of regulatory T cells in long-lasting Graves disease. Overall study: More than 5 years of antithyroid drugs with positive TSH receptor antibodies defined persistent Graves' disease. Notes on the study in general: Under persistent disease, TRBV28, TRBJ1-2 and TRBJ2-5 were used preferentially. Analyses excluded thyroid tissue, covering peripheral blood alone.

Sequencing libraries for TCR beta were prepared with iRepertoire HTBI primers and Arm-PCR of CDR3 regions. One entry per CDR3 protein, called by TCRdb with MiXCR from the multiplex PCR reads. The data contain 450,000 or so distinct CDR3 sequences, under 25% of them seen just once; the ten biggest clones take up approximately 14%. Time point denoted: persistent/refractory GD, antithyroid drugs over 5 years with positive TRAb. The authors made the TCR library using RNA they extracted from PBMCs. This CDR3 region has 16 residues. The junction had 13 bases not matched to a gene; V was cut back by 7 bases and J by 5 bases. The germline gives CDR1 MDHEN, CDR2 SYDVKM. This clonotype was observed at least ten times. Its antigen remains unknown.

The chain uses TRBV28 and TRBJ2-2; 7 positions match TRBD1. The sequences come from peripheral blood mononuclear cells (PBMCs), collected when the disease was refractory, from a patient treated with antithyroid drugs. This clonotype originated in a female donor with Graves disease. In DNA, the CDR3 is TGTGCCAGCAAGGGGGCTGAATTCCCGAGAACCGGGGAGCTGTTTTTT. Its protein is CASKGAEFPRTGELFF.